This TCR beta chain derives from a study of blood T cell repertoires in COVID-19. This CDR3 is built from 13 residues. V shed 5 bases and J 9 bases; nucleotides not matched to a gene: 8. Germline-derived CDR1 and CDR2 are SEHNR and FQNEAQ (reference sequence). This clone occurred once. Profiling relied on immunoSEQ multiplex PCR, and the TCRdb table lists in-frame clones only, not all of them. In the table there are fewer than 90,000 clones, 65% to 85% of which are singletons. The chain carries TRBV7-9 and TRBJ2-3, with 7 positions matching TRBD1. Sequences were obtained from peripheral blood. The clonotype was recovered from a man between 60 and 70 years old with COVID-19, enrolled during active disease. The DNA of the CDR3 is TGTGCCAGCAGCCGAGGCGGACAGGCAACGCAGTATTTT. It codes for CASSRGGQATQYF.